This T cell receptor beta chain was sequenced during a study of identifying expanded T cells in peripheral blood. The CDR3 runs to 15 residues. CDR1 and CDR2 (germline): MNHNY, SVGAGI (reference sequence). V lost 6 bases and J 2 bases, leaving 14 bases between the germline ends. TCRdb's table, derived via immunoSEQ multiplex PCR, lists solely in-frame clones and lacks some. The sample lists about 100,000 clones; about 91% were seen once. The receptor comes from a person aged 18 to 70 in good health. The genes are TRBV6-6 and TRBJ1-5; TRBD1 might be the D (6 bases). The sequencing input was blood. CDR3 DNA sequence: TGTGCCAGCAGCTCCCAGACAGGAGGCAATCAGCCCCAGCATTTT. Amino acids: CASSSQTGGNQPQHF.